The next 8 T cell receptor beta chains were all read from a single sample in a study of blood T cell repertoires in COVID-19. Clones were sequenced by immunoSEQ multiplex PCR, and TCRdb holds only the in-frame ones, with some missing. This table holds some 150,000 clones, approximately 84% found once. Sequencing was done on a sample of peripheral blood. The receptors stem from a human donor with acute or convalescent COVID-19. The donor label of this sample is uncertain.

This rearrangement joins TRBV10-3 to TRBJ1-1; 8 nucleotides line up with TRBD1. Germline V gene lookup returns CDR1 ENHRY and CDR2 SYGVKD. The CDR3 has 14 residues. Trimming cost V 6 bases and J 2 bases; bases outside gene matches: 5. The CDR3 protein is CAIRKGQGNTEAFF. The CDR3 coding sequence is TGTGCCATCAGGAAAGGACAGGGTAACACTGAAGCTTTCTTT.

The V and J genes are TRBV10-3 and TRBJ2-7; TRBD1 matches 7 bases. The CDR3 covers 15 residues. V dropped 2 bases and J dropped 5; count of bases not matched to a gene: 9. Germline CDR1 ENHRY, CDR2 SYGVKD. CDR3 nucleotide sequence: TGTGCCATCAGTGAGAAAGAACAGGGGCCCAACGAGCAGTACTTC. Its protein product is CAISEKEQGPNEQYF.

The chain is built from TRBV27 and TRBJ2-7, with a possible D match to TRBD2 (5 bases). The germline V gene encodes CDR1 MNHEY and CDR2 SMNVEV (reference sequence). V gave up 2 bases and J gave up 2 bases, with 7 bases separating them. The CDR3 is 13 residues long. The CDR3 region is CASSLDYPYEQYF. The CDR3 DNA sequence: TGTGCCAGCAGTTTAGACTACCCCTACGAGCAGTACTTC.

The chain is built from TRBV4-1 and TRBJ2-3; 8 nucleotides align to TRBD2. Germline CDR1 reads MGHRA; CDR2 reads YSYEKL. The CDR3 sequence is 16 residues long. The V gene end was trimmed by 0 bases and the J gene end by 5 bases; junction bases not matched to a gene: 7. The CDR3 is CASSQDIGGAGDTQYF. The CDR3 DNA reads TGCGCCAGCAGCCAAGACATCGGGGGGGCCGGAGATACGCAGTATTTT.

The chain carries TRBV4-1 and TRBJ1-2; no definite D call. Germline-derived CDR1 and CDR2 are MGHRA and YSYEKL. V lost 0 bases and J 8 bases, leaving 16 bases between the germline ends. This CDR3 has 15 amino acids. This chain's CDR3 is CASSQDLGSVYGYTF. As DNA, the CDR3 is TGCGCCAGCAGCCAAGATCTGGGGAGTGTGTACGGCTACACCTTC.

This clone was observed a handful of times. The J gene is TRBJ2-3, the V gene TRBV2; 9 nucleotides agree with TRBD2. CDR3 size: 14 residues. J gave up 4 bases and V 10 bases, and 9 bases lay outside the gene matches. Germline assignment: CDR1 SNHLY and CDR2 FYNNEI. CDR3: CATRSGGTSDTQYF. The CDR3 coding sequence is TGTGCCACGAGGAGCGGGGGGACCTCAGATACGCAGTATTTT.

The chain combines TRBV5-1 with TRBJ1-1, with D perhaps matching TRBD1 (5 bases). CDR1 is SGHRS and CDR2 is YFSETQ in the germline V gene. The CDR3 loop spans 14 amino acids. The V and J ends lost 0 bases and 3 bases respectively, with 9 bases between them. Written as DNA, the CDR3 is TGCGCCAGCAGCTTGGAGGCAGGGTACACTGAAGCTTTCTTT. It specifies CASSLEAGYTEAFF.

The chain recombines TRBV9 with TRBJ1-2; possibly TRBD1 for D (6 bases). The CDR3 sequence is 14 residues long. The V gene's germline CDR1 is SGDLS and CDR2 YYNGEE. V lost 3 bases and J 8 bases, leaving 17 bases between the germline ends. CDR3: CASSGVDSAEGYTF. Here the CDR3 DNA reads TGTGCCAGCAGCGGCGTGGACAGTGCCGAGGGCTACACCTTC.